This is a list of T cell receptor beta chains from one sample in a study of OX40 agonist ivuxolimab in advanced cancers. Produced via immunoSEQ multiplex PCR; TCRdb's table is partial and in-frame only. The data show tens of thousands of clones, around 88% seen once. Sequenced here: CD4+ or CD8+ T cells sorted from blood, sampled in a trial of the OX40 agonist ivuxolimab. These receptors were taken from an adult with an advanced solid tumor such as melanoma, head and neck, liver or kidney cancer. Both conserved end residues are part of each CDR3. A D gene is named only where the DNA matches it firmly. Size values are once, few and many counts, or a class for expanded clones, and some rows have none.

clone_size	v_call	j_call	d_call	cdr3_nt	cdr3_aa
-	TRBV7-2	TRBJ1-2	-	TGTGCCAGCAGCCACTACAGGGTTGAGGGCTATGGCTACACCTTC	CASSHYRVEGYGYTF
-	TRBV4-1	TRBJ1-5	-	TGCGCCAGCAGCCAAGAACGGGGGGAAGGATATAGCAATCAGCCCCAGCATTTT	CASSQERGEGYSNQPQHF
-	TRBV28	TRBJ1-3	-	TGTGCCAGCATTTCCCAGGGGTTCGGCGGAAACACCATATATTTT	CASISQGFGGNTIYF
-	TRBV7-9	TRBJ1-1	-	TGTGCCAGCAGCCCCGGGACACAAGCTTTCTTT	CASSPGTQAFF
-	TRBV5-4	TRBJ2-3	TRBD2	TGTGCCAGTGGGACTAGCGGCACAGATACGCAGTATTTT	CASGTSGTDTQYF
-	TRBV7-8	TRBJ2-5	TRBD2	TGTGCCAGCAGTCCATATCGAGTAGCGGGGGAGACCTCAAGGTGGACCCAGTACTTC	CASSPYRVAGETSRWTQYF
-	TRBV6-1	TRBJ2-5	-	TGTGCCAGCAGTGAAAACGGCGGCGGGGAGACCCAGTACTTC	CASSENGGGETQYF
-	TRBV9	TRBJ1-6	TRBD1	TGTGCCAGCACCCAGGGGGGAGGAGGGTCACCCCTCCACTTT	CASTQGGGGSPLHF
-	TRBV6-1	TRBJ1-1	-	TGTGCCAGCAGATCTCAGGGGTTCACTGAAGCTTTCTTT	CASRSQGFTEAFF
-	TRBV11-3	TRBJ2-2	-	TGTGCCAGCAGCACGGGCCTGCGCGGGGAGCTGTTTTTT	CASSTGLRGELFF
-	TRBV5-4	TRBJ2-3	-	TGTGCCAGCAGCTTGGGGAGCGGGGGACAGCGTTATACGCAGTATTTT	CASSLGSGGQRYTQYF
-	TRBV19	TRBJ2-3	-	TGTGCCAGTAGTACCCGACTCTCCTCTGGGGGCACAGATACGCAGTATTTT	CASSTRLSSGGTDTQYF
-	TRBV6-5	TRBJ2-2	TRBD1	TGTGCCAGCGGACAGGGCGGGCGCACCGGGGAGCTGTTTTTT	CASGQGGRTGELFF
-	TRBV19	TRBJ1-5	-	TGTGCCAGTAGTATAGTGACCCGAGGGAATCAGCCCCAGCATTTT	CASSIVTRGNQPQHF
-	TRBV14	TRBJ1-6	-	TGTGCCAGCAGCCAAGATTTAGCTTCACCCCTCCACTTT	CASSQDLASPLHF
-	TRBV11-3	TRBJ1-1	-	TGTGCCAGCAGCCAAACAGAGCAGGCTGAAGCTTTCTTT	CASSQTEQAEAFF
-	TRBV11-2	TRBJ2-2	-	TGTGCCAGCAGCTTATTAAGGGGGTTCACCACCGGGGAGCTGTTTTTT	CASSLLRGFTTGELFF
-	TRBV18	TRBJ2-7	TRBD2	TGTGCCAGCCAGCTAGCGGGAGGTGTCTACGAGCAGTACTTC	CASQLAGGVYEQYF
-	TRBV6-5	TRBJ2-1	-	TGTGCCAGCAGTTACTCCCCCTCGACCCCACACAATGAGCAGTTCTTC	CASSYSPSTPHNEQFF
-	TRBV19	TRBJ1-2	TRBD1	TGTGCCAGTAGTATAGCCCAGGGGGCGTCGGATCTTGGCTACACCTTC	CASSIAQGASDLGYTF
-	TRBV18	TRBJ2-7	-	TGTGCCAGCTCACCTCAGGGGCAAGGCTTTGAGCAGTACTTC	CASSPQGQGFEQYF
-	TRBV28	TRBJ1-1	-	TGTGCCAGCAGACCCCTCGGTGTCCCCTCTACTGAAGCTTTCTTT	CASRPLGVPSTEAFF
-	TRBV7-2	TRBJ2-1	TRBD2	TGTGCCAGCAGCTTAGTTAGCGGGAGGGTTAGAAATGAGCAGTTCTTC	CASSLVSGRVRNEQFF
-	TRBV6-5	TRBJ2-1	TRBD1	TGTGCCAGCAGTTACGGACAGGTTAACTACAATGAGCAGTTCTTC	CASSYGQVNYNEQFF
-	TRBV4-2	TRBJ2-7	-	TGTGCCAGCAGCCAAAAGAATAGCGGAGCCTACGAGCAGTACTTC	CASSQKNSGAYEQYF
-	TRBV7-9	TRBJ2-5	-	TGTGCCAGCACCTCATCCGACACTTTGGGGGAGACCCAGTACTTC	CASTSSDTLGETQYF
-	TRBV2	TRBJ2-3	-	TGTGCCAGCAGTGGTGGGGGTTACCCAGATACGCAGTATTTT	CASSGGGYPDTQYF
once	TRBV5-1	TRBJ2-3	-	TGCGCCAGCAGCTTGGGGGGGAAAAGCACAGATACGCAGTATTTT	CASSLGGKSTDTQYF
-	TRBV14	TRBJ2-3	-	TGTGCCAGCAGCCTTAACCTTGGTTTGATCGATACGCAGTATTTT	CASSLNLGLIDTQYF
-	TRBV6-5	TRBJ2-7	TRBD1	TGTGCCAGCAGTTCTGACAGGGCCTCCTACGAGCAGTACTTC	CASSSDRASYEQYF
few	TRBV19	TRBJ2-3	-	TGTGCCAGTAGTCGGACGGTGGACCGCACAGATACGCAGTATTTT	CASSRTVDRTDTQYF
few	TRBV18	TRBJ2-2	TRBD2	TGTGCCAGCTCACCATCTAGAGCCGAGCGGGATTACACCGGGGAGCTGTTTTTT	CASSPSRAERDYTGELFF
-	TRBV11-3	TRBJ1-3	-	TGTGCCAGCAGCTCCTCAGGTCGTCCTGGAAACACCATATATTTT	CASSSSGRPGNTIYF
-	TRBV7-2	TRBJ2-3	TRBD2	TGTGCCAGCAGCTTGTCGGGACTAGCGGGGGCAGATACGCAGTATTTT	CASSLSGLAGADTQYF
-	TRBV10-3	TRBJ2-3	-	TGTGCCATCAGTGGCGGGATGCGGACTAGCACAGATACGCAGTATTTT	CAISGGMRTSTDTQYF
-	TRBV6-1	TRBJ2-6	-	TGTGCCAGCAGCGGACCGGACAGGGAGGGTGTCCTGACTTTC	CASSGPDREGVLTF
-	TRBV19	TRBJ2-7	TRBD1	TGTGCCAGCTCTACCGGGACAGGGATCTCCTACGAGCAGTACTTC	CASSTGTGISYEQYF
-	TRBV9	TRBJ2-2	-	TGTGCCAGCAGCCCTAGGGGTGGAGGGGCGAACACCGGGGAGCTGTTTTTT	CASSPRGGGANTGELFF
-	TRBV6-5	TRBJ2-5	TRBD2	TGTGCCAGCCGGCGTGGCGGGAGCAGGGAGACCCAGTACTTC	CASRRGGSRETQYF
-	TRBV2	TRBJ2-4	TRBD2	TGTGCCAGCAGAGAAACTAGCGGAGGAGGGGGCATTCAGTACTTC	CASRETSGGGGIQYF
-	TRBV19	TRBJ1-1	-	TGTGCCAGTAGTAAGACATGGAGAGACACTGAAGCTTTCTTT	CASSKTWRDTEAFF
-	TRBV18	TRBJ1-3	-	TGTGCCAGCTCACCTAAACCGGGACATGCTGTAAACACCATATATTTT	CASSPKPGHAVNTIYF